The T cell receptor beta chain described here comes from a study of T cell responses to AZD1222 COVID-19 vaccine. About the research overall: Pooled samples include second doses given at about 4 or 12 weeks.

Comment on this clone: Its specificity is not known.

Broader study findings: Females made up more of the donors, who were largely white British, and clonal diversity may have come out too low. Recipients of two AZD1222 doses showed rising Spike-specific TCR breadth and depth. Sampling captured repertoires only after the peak T cell response.

The protocol was immunoSEQ multiplex PCR, while the TCRdb copy is restricted to in-frame clones and leaves out a portion. This table has some 99,000 clones, about nine tenths appearing once. Sequences were derived from peripheral blood, sampled on day 0 of AZD1222 vaccination. The source is an adult in good health.

Here the CDR3 DNA reads TGTGCCAGCAGCCAAGGAATAGATACGGCCTACGAGCAGTACTTC. Protein: CASSQGIDTAYEQYF. This chain connects TRBV3-1 (or the pseudogene TRBV3-2) to TRBJ2-7; D is undetermined. The CDR3 consists of 15 residues. The V end was cut by 1 base, the J end by 2 bases, with 12 bases between. The germline gives CDR1 LGHDT, CDR2 YNNKEL (reference sequence).